This TCR beta chain was found in a study of cytomegalovirus exposure and HLA in healthy donors (dated by TCRdb to the late 2010s). Looking at the study overall: An earlier analysis of approximately 640 of the donors reported about 250 Gb of sequence data and some 120 million unique TCR beta sequences from about 180 million T cells. Roughly 300 gigabases of sequencing data and 70 million to 100 million unique TCR sequences were included in an early release covering over 600 HLA-typed donors. Among the roughly 370 genotyped donors, approximately 76% belonged to the genetic ancestry cluster associated with self-reported Caucasian donors. The study aimed to test whether cataloging public T cell receptors could reveal signatures of past pathogen exposure. The study used immunosequencing to profile the T cell repertoires of 666 subjects and linked those repertoires to cytomegalovirus serostatus. Along with the roughly 710-subject first cohort, a separate validation cohort of around 110 different subjects was used. High-throughput TCR immunosequencing, statistical association of individual TCRs with disease status, and machine learning were combined to predict cytomegalovirus infection status. A later analysis re-analyzed previously published TCR beta repertoires from hundreds of donors and added high-resolution HLA genotyping to study TCR occurrence patterns. Rather than using new phenotypic data, the later analysis identified candidate immune exposures from TCR beta sequences and from how often those sequences occurred across donors. An earlier analysis of several hundred of the donors used high-throughput TCR beta sequencing to judge whether each TCR beta V gene segment behaved as functional or pseudogenic. Donor age, sex, ethnicity and CMV serostatus were compiled together with the repertoire data. In a later genetic analysis, genome-wide SNP genotypes for about three fifths of the roughly 670 donors were used, and that subset was treated as a discovery cohort. All discovery cohort repertoires had been generated on a single sequencing platform. HLA typing covered class I and class II loci at four-digit resolution. The number of donors typed differed by locus, with 629-630 for A, B, C, DRB1 and DQB1, more than 500 for DQA1, approximately 570 for DPA1, and under 490 for DPB1. Because of strong linkage in the cohort, a handful of DR-DQ haplotypes were treated as single units for association and clustering. On average, around 230,000 unique TCR beta nucleotide sequences were sequenced per donor among 398 genotyped donors of the cohort, with about 19% of those sequences being non-productive.

General conclusions and limits of the study: When HLA alleles, especially DR and DQ, strongly co-occurred, TCR associations were difficult to assign to individual alleles. Correlated functional status among segregating V segments might reflect linkage disequilibrium, but an unknown experimental factor could not be ruled out. In a later analysis, the rate of TCR association differed among HLA loci, with DRB1 alleles having the most associated TCRs and HLA-C alleles having the fewest. In the study, some 180 TCR beta chains were listed as associated with cytomegalovirus. In a later analysis, most CMV-associated TCR beta chains were found to appear HLA-restricted, with HLA associations seemingly driven largely by CMV exposure. While some public TCRs were present in many individuals, most TCR sequences turned up only very rarely across donors. A later analysis reported that several top co-occurrence clusters appeared linked to parvovirus B19, influenza, CMV and Epstein-Barr virus. Because counts were too low, more than 15 rarely observed V segments, including chromosome 9 orphons, were left out of the earlier analysis of a few hundred of the donors. Presence/absence analyses assumed roughly uniform sequencing depth across donors, an assumption that may not hold. The classifier was reported to diagnose cytomegalovirus status with high specificity and sensitivity in both the original cohort and the validation cohort. A further reported finding was that TCR beta sequences accurately predicted the HLA-A and HLA-B alleles for most subjects in the first cohort. HLA typing was unavailable for some donors at each locus, so association tests used only the typed subset. The sequencing pipeline was judged likely to have produced a cluster of highly shared sequence variants as a technical artifact. Because the 87-base-pair reads could not distinguish some IMGT-functional V segments, including TRBV6-2 and TRBV6-3, those segments were excluded. Immune exposure information for the cohort was limited to CMV serostatus. Compared with the roughly 700-donor mean, donors in an Asian-associated ancestry cluster had fewer N-insertions in productive TCRs, according to a later genetic analysis. Specific HLA alleles were associated with roughly 16,000 TCR beta sequences at a false discovery rate of 0.05 in a later analysis. A later analysis found that HLA-associated TCR beta chains were more clonally expanded and had lower generation probabilities than equally common non-associated chains. The authors suggested that the approach could potentially be generalized to other disease states and immunological phenotypes. In an earlier analysis of 500 to 650 of the donors, most TCR beta V segments appeared in productive rearrangements about 87% or about 30% of the time, broadly matching IMGT annotations. The cohort was sequenced for TCR beta chains only, and without alpha or paired-chain data the features that could be detected were limited. In vitro tests confirmed that three of the cytomegalovirus-associated TCR beta chains recognize cytomegalovirus antigens. V-gene and J-gene trimming of TCR beta chains was associated with a missense DCLRE1C variant in a later genetic analysis, and the association was replicated in an independent cohort.

From the cysteine through the phenylalanine, the CDR3 covers 14 amino acids. The read is trimmed to its CDR3 DNA, 42 bases read in frame from base 1. Receptor libraries were prepared by the immunoSEQ multiplex PCR assay. For the multiplex PCR, a mixture combining 60 forward primers for TCR Vbeta segments and 13 reverse primers for TCR Jbeta segments was used. A multiplex PCR assay on genomic DNA amplified the CDR3 region of rearranged TCR beta genes. Amplified TCR beta libraries were sequenced as 87-base-pair reads on the Illumina HiSeq System. Per the original workflow: Across the roughly 700 repertoires, a later analysis counted tens of millions of unique TCR beta chains, 8.5 million to 12 million of which were shared by at least two donors. Raw reads were error-corrected and collapsed into unique sequences with a nearest-neighbor algorithm that merged closely related sequences to remove PCR and sequencing errors. V, D and J gene segments were assigned by aligning CDR3 sequences to IMGT reference sequences. For a sequence to be retained, at least a six-nucleotide match to both a V gene segment and a J gene segment was required. A rearrangement was called productive if the CDR3 had no stop codons and remained in frame with V and J, and every other rearrangement was called non-productive. CDR3 was defined according to IMGT convention as the region running from the second conserved V-encoded cysteine to the conserved J-encoded phenylalanine. The earlier analysis of 587 of the donors excluded sequences that lacked an unambiguous match to a single V gene segment. In an earlier analysis of approximately 560 of the donors, a V segment was called functional when productive rearrangements were above 56.7%, and segregating when the standard deviation between donors exceeded 5%. A statistical classification framework was built to diagnose cytomegalovirus status from the catalog of TCR beta chain sequences. V and J gene assignment, in a later analysis, came from comparing TCR nucleotide sequences with IMGT/GENE-DB human TR gene sequences. The TCRdist pipeline was used in a later analysis to assign CDR3 sequences and most-parsimonious VDJ recombination scenarios. In a later analysis, each TCR beta chain was defined by its CDR3 amino acid sequence together with its V-gene family, and reads without a unique V-gene family were excluded. As a way to deal with suspected cross-contamination and a sequencing artifact, a later analysis dropped 450 to 600 nucleotide sequences that were highly shared and had low generation probability. For each public chain, a later analysis derived a clonal expansion index from normalized ranks of inferred template counts within each repertoire. In a later analysis, generation probabilities were computed with a VDJ recombination model fitted to out-of-frame rearrangements, and the resulting probabilities were checked against IGoR. Hypergeometric tests were used in a later analysis to score TCR-TCR, TCR-HLA and TCR-CMV co-occurrence, with a repertoire-size bias correction applied to the TCR pairs. False discovery rates were estimated in a later analysis by permuting HLA or CMV assignments 20 times. A later analysis grouped co-occurring TCRs with DBSCAN, adding TCRdist sequence similarity when clustering within HLA-allele-positive subsets. Repertoires with fewer than 30,000 or more than 120,000 public chains were left out of co-occurrence clustering, as were five repertoires with anomalous nucleotide sharing. TCRdb stores this immuneACCESS table with in-frame sequences only. Part of the clones is absent; in the studies checked, under half of the shortfall reflects unresolved V genes, and no reason is known for the rest. V and J calls and clone size follow that table, whereas D and trimming were derived from the DNA. This sample is represented by some 150,000 clones; around 81% of them were singletons. Over 4.5% of the sample belongs to the ten largest clones.

On this clone: Its antigen remains undetermined. The record has no base qualities; no much larger clone is one base away.

In total, 600 or so healthy bone marrow donors made up the cohort. At the time of sampling, all cohort members were nominally healthy, though unrecorded immune exposures were likely present. The donor tested CMV seropositive and was one of the 289 seropositive cohort members. Each donor provided a peripheral blood sample, and peripheral blood mononuclear cells were used for TCR beta sequencing. Genomic DNA was extracted from the blood cell samples with the Qiagen DNeasy Blood Extraction Kit. This chain is built from TRBV21-1 and TRBJ1-2; the DNA was not used to check the table's D call, TRBD1. TRBV21-1 is labeled a pseudogene. This TCR came from a woman aged 18-29 years in good health and CMV-seropositive. The sequenced sample was PBMCs. The CDR3 sequence is CASGDRERVEGYTF. The nucleotides are TGTGCCAGCGGAGACAGGGAACGAGTAGAAGGCTACACCTTC.